The clone carrying this TCR beta chain came up once. These data belong to a study of blood T cell repertoires in COVID-19. On the study more broadly: Samples representing acute and convalescent COVID-19 were sourced from the United States, Italy and Spain.

As processed by the authors: The assay estimated nucleated cells by amplifying reference gene primers. Method: immunoSEQ multiplex PCR; TCRdb's copy keeps in-frame clones and lacks some. Clone size and V and J calls were adopted from that table, with D and trimming inferred from the DNA. Of about 34,000 clones listed, around 75% are singletons. Germline V gives CDR1 MNHEY, CDR2 SVGAGI. The CDR3 sequence is 14 residues long. J was trimmed by 4 bases and V by 6 bases; bases with no gene match: 4. This rearrangement joins TRBV6-5 to TRBJ2-7; 12 bases agree with TRBD2. Input material: peripheral blood. The TCR originated in an elderly man with active or convalescent COVID-19. The CDR3 protein is CASRKTSGRYEQYF. The CDR3, as DNA: TGTGCCAGCAGAAAGACTAGCGGGAGATACGAGCAGTACTTC.